A selection of T cell receptor beta chains follows, all from one sample in a study of blood T cell repertoires in COVID-19. Sequencing was performed with immunoSEQ multiplex PCR; in TCRdb, only in-frame clones are kept and a portion is missing. Altogether 200,000 to 250,000 clones are present, approximately 78% being singletons, with the ten largest covering over 4%. Sequenced sample: peripheral blood. These receptors were collected from a woman in her 70s with COVID-19, enrolled during active disease. Each CDR3 is given with its conserved first and last residue. The D gene is left open where the match is weak. Rows may omit the clone size; those that give it use once, few, many or a size class.

j_call: TRBJ1-4
d_call: TRBD1
clone_size: NA
v_call: TRBV10-3
cdr3_aa: CAISGTGNEKLFF
cdr3_nt: TGTGCCATCAGTGGGACAGGGAATGAAAAACTGTTTTTT

j_call: TRBJ2-1
d_call: TRBD2
clone_size: NA
v_call: TRBV3-1/TRBV3-2
cdr3_aa: CASSQDRGLAGGYNEQFF
cdr3_nt: TGTGCCAGCAGCCAAGATCGGGGACTAGCGGGGGGGTACAATGAGCAGTTCTTC

j_call: TRBJ2-7
d_call: TRBD2
clone_size: NA
v_call: TRBV4-1
cdr3_aa: CASSPYLGGEALSYEQYF
cdr3_nt: TGCGCCAGCAGCCCCTACCTGGGGGGGGAGGCGCTCTCCTACGAGCAGTACTTC

j_call: TRBJ2-5
d_call: TRBD1
clone_size: once
v_call: TRBV24-1
cdr3_aa: CATSETGGLGETQYF
cdr3_nt: TGTGCCACCTCGGAGACAGGGGGCTTGGGGGAGACCCAGTACTTC

j_call: TRBJ1-2
d_call: NA
clone_size: NA
v_call: TRBV5-4
cdr3_aa: CASSSAGEVYGYTF
cdr3_nt: TGTGCCAGCAGCTCCGCAGGGGAAGTCTATGGCTACACCTTC

j_call: TRBJ2-6
d_call: NA
clone_size: NA
v_call: TRBV24-1
cdr3_aa: CATSGVQGVSGANVLTF
cdr3_nt: TGTGCCACCAGTGGGGTACAGGGAGTATCTGGGGCCAACGTCCTGACTTTC

j_call: TRBJ1-5
d_call: NA
clone_size: few
v_call: TRBV7-2
cdr3_aa: CASSNRDSNQPQHF
cdr3_nt: TGTGCCAGCAGCAACAGGGATAGCAATCAGCCCCAGCATTTT

j_call: TRBJ1-6
d_call: NA
clone_size: NA
v_call: TRBV30
cdr3_aa: CAWSPTGTGRAPLHF
cdr3_nt: TGTGCCTGGAGCCCTACAGGTACAGGTCGGGCACCCCTCCACTTT

j_call: TRBJ2-1
d_call: NA
clone_size: few
v_call: TRBV7-5
cdr3_aa: CARSTLPGLAANNEQFF
cdr3_nt: TGTGCCAGAAGCACCCTCCCGGGACTAGCGGCCAACAATGAGCAGTTCTTC

j_call: TRBJ1-5
d_call: NA
clone_size: NA
v_call: TRBV7-2
cdr3_aa: CASSPGDQPQHF
cdr3_nt: TGTGCCAGCAGTCCAGGGGATCAGCCCCAGCATTTT

j_call: TRBJ1-4
d_call: NA
clone_size: NA
v_call: TRBV2
cdr3_aa: CASRTPGGTNEKLFF
cdr3_nt: TGTGCCAGCAGGACCCCGGGGGGAACTAATGAAAAACTGTTTTTT

j_call: TRBJ2-7
d_call: TRBD1
clone_size: NA
v_call: TRBV5-4
cdr3_aa: CASSATGAKSYEQYF
cdr3_nt: TGTGCCAGCAGCGCGACAGGGGCGAAGAGCTACGAGCAGTACTTC

j_call: TRBJ1-2
d_call: TRBD1
clone_size: NA
v_call: TRBV19
cdr3_aa: CASSSRDRGTYTF
cdr3_nt: TGTGCCAGTAGTAGCCGGGACAGGGGAACCTACACCTTC

j_call: TRBJ2-7
d_call: TRBD2
clone_size: NA
v_call: TRBV5-4
cdr3_aa: CASSWGMSGTSGRKPYEQYF
cdr3_nt: TGTGCCAGCAGCTGGGGAATGTCCGGGACTAGCGGGAGAAAACCCTACGAGCAGTACTTC

j_call: TRBJ2-1
d_call: NA
clone_size: few
v_call: TRBV7-8
cdr3_aa: CASSLGRTRSYNEQFF
cdr3_nt: TGTGCCAGCAGCTTAGGTCGGACTCGGTCCTACAATGAGCAGTTCTTC

j_call: TRBJ1-4
d_call: NA
clone_size: NA
v_call: TRBV25-1
cdr3_aa: CASSESTQGGEKLFF
cdr3_nt: TGTGCCAGCAGTGAATCAACCCAGGGTGGTGAAAAACTGTTTTTT

j_call: TRBJ1-4
d_call: NA
clone_size: NA
v_call: TRBV28
cdr3_aa: CATATGEKLFF
cdr3_nt: TGTGCCACCGCGACAGGCGAAAAACTGTTTTTT

j_call: TRBJ1-2
d_call: NA
clone_size: NA
v_call: TRBV30
cdr3_aa: CAWSLDYQGIYGYTF
cdr3_nt: TGTGCCTGGAGTCTGGATTATCAGGGGATTTATGGCTACACCTTC

j_call: TRBJ1-6
d_call: NA
clone_size: NA
v_call: TRBV6-5
cdr3_aa: CASSLGDSLGALHF
cdr3_nt: TGTGCCAGCAGTCTTGGGGACTCCCTGGGGGCCCTCCACTTT

j_call: TRBJ2-7
d_call: NA
clone_size: once
v_call: TRBV21-1
cdr3_aa: CASSKKKKVGTRNPAEQYF
cdr3_nt: TGTGCCAGCAGCAAAAAAAAGAAGGTCGGGACTAGGAATCCGGCGGAGCAGTACTTC

j_call: TRBJ1-2
d_call: TRBD1
clone_size: NA
v_call: TRBV12-3/TRBV12-4
cdr3_aa: CASSSTGGGGYTF
cdr3_nt: TGTGCCAGCAGCTCGACAGGGGGAGGAGGCTACACCTTC

j_call: TRBJ2-7
d_call: TRBD1
clone_size: NA
v_call: TRBV30
cdr3_aa: CAWKQGVHYEQYF
cdr3_nt: TGTGCCTGGAAGCAGGGGGTTCACTACGAGCAGTACTTC

j_call: TRBJ2-3
d_call: NA
clone_size: NA
v_call: TRBV3-1/TRBV3-2
cdr3_aa: CASRSQGGTDTQYF
cdr3_nt: TGTGCCAGCAGAAGTCAGGGGGGAACAGATACGCAGTATTTT

j_call: TRBJ1-4
d_call: NA
clone_size: NA
v_call: TRBV10-3
cdr3_aa: CAISARETDEKLFF
cdr3_nt: TGTGCCATCAGTGCCCGGGAGACAGATGAAAAACTGTTTTTT

j_call: TRBJ2-7
d_call: TRBD2
clone_size: NA
v_call: TRBV19
cdr3_aa: CASSRGSGGFPIYEQYF
cdr3_nt: TGTGCCAGTAGTCGGGGTAGCGGGGGGTTTCCAATCTACGAGCAGTACTTC

j_call: TRBJ2-2
d_call: TRBD2
clone_size: few
v_call: TRBV11-3
cdr3_aa: CASSPSWREAELNTGELFF
cdr3_nt: TGTGCCAGCAGCCCCTCTTGGCGGGAGGCTGAACTTAACACCGGGGAGCTGTTTTTT

j_call: TRBJ2-1
d_call: NA
clone_size: NA
v_call: TRBV7-9
cdr3_aa: CASSLARRYNEQFF
cdr3_nt: TGTGCCAGCAGCTTAGCGCGAAGATACAATGAGCAGTTCTTC

j_call: TRBJ2-4
d_call: NA
clone_size: NA
v_call: TRBV30
cdr3_aa: CAWSVSTVPFLNIQYF
cdr3_nt: TGTGCCTGGAGTGTAAGTACAGTACCGTTCTTAAACATTCAGTACTTC

j_call: TRBJ2-2
d_call: TRBD2
clone_size: NA
v_call: TRBV14
cdr3_aa: CASSPGLAGAGELFF
cdr3_nt: TGTGCCAGCAGCCCGGGACTAGCGGGGGCCGGGGAGCTGTTTTTT

j_call: TRBJ1-5
d_call: TRBD1
clone_size: NA
v_call: TRBV6-2/TRBV6-3
cdr3_aa: CASSSGQGLGDQPQHF
cdr3_nt: TGTGCCAGCAGTTCTGGACAGGGACTGGGGGATCAGCCCCAGCATTTT

j_call: TRBJ2-3
d_call: NA
clone_size: NA
v_call: TRBV7-2
cdr3_aa: CASSLADSPGDTQYF
cdr3_nt: TGTGCCAGCAGCTTAGCGGACAGCCCGGGAGATACGCAGTATTTT

j_call: TRBJ2-1
d_call: NA
clone_size: once
v_call: TRBV28
cdr3_aa: CASRVGSAYNEQFF
cdr3_nt: TGTGCCAGCCGGGTTGGGAGCGCATACAATGAGCAGTTCTTC

j_call: TRBJ1-5
d_call: TRBD1
clone_size: once
v_call: TRBV28
cdr3_aa: CASSSGQHRQPQHF
cdr3_nt: TGTGCCAGCTCTTCGGGACAGCATCGTCAGCCCCAGCATTTT

j_call: TRBJ2-7
d_call: TRBD1
clone_size: NA
v_call: TRBV7-9
cdr3_aa: CASSLSAGQGIYEQYF
cdr3_nt: TGTGCCAGCAGCTTATCGGCGGGACAGGGTATCTACGAGCAGTACTTC

j_call: TRBJ1-5
d_call: NA
clone_size: NA
v_call: TRBV30
cdr3_aa: CAWSTKGNQPQHF
cdr3_nt: TGTGCCTGGAGTACTAAGGGCAATCAGCCCCAGCATTTT

j_call: TRBJ1-5
d_call: NA
clone_size: NA
v_call: TRBV5-1
cdr3_aa: CASSPGLTQGLGQPQHF
cdr3_nt: TGCGCCAGCAGCCCGGGACTCACACAAGGGTTGGGTCAGCCCCAGCATTTT

j_call: TRBJ2-6
d_call: NA
clone_size: NA
v_call: TRBV5-1
cdr3_aa: CASSQGQSGANVLTF
cdr3_nt: TGCGCCAGCAGCCAGGGACAAAGTGGGGCCAACGTCCTGACTTTC

j_call: TRBJ1-3
d_call: NA
clone_size: NA
v_call: TRBV5-8
cdr3_aa: CASSLSTAGNTIYF
cdr3_nt: TGTGCCAGCAGCTTGTCAACAGCTGGAAACACCATATATTTT

j_call: TRBJ1-4
d_call: TRBD1
clone_size: NA
v_call: TRBV2
cdr3_aa: CAGAGTGKNEKLFF
cdr3_nt: TGTGCCGGGGCCGGGACAGGGAAAAATGAAAAACTGTTTTTT

j_call: TRBJ2-3
d_call: TRBD2
clone_size: NA
v_call: TRBV12-5
cdr3_aa: CASGSGTSGTDTQYF
cdr3_nt: TGTGCTAGTGGTTCCGGGACTAGCGGAACAGATACGCAGTATTTT

j_call: TRBJ2-5
d_call: NA
clone_size: NA
v_call: TRBV2
cdr3_aa: CASSGLVEAQYF
cdr3_nt: TGTGCCAGCAGTGGCTTAGTAGAGGCCCAGTACTTC

j_call: TRBJ2-7
d_call: TRBD1
clone_size: NA
v_call: TRBV9
cdr3_aa: CASSVDTGGLYEQYF
cdr3_nt: TGTGCCAGCAGCGTAGATACAGGGGGCCTCTACGAGCAGTACTTC

j_call: TRBJ2-2
d_call: TRBD2
clone_size: NA
v_call: TRBV30
cdr3_aa: CAWTRLAGATGELFF
cdr3_nt: TGTGCCTGGACAAGGTTAGCGGGAGCCACCGGGGAGCTGTTTTTT

j_call: TRBJ2-2
d_call: TRBD2
clone_size: few
v_call: TRBV12-5
cdr3_aa: CASGPDVAGITGELFF
cdr3_nt: TGTGCTAGTGGTCCCGATGTAGCGGGAATCACCGGGGAGCTGTTTTTT

j_call: TRBJ1-6
d_call: NA
clone_size: once
v_call: TRBV19
cdr3_aa: CASSVWGRDNSPLHF
cdr3_nt: TGTGCCAGTAGTGTCTGGGGGCGTGATAATTCACCCCTCCACTTT

j_call: TRBJ1-3
d_call: NA
clone_size: NA
v_call: TRBV20-1
cdr3_aa: CSASRAQGSAGNTIYF
cdr3_nt: TGCAGTGCTAGTAGAGCCCAGGGATCAGCTGGAAACACCATATATTTT

j_call: TRBJ2-7
d_call: TRBD2
clone_size: NA
v_call: TRBV7-2
cdr3_aa: CASSPGGRGRAISYEQYF
cdr3_nt: TGTGCCAGCAGCCCCGGCGGGCGCGGGAGGGCCATTTCATACGAGCAGTACTTC

j_call: TRBJ2-1
d_call: TRBD2
clone_size: NA
v_call: TRBV2
cdr3_aa: CASIRREASGEQFF
cdr3_nt: TGTGCCAGCATAAGGCGGGAGGCTTCGGGTGAGCAGTTCTTC

j_call: TRBJ1-2
d_call: NA
clone_size: once
v_call: TRBV20-1
cdr3_aa: CSAREGEGYTF
cdr3_nt: TGCAGTGCTAGGGAAGGAGAAGGCTACACCTTC

j_call: TRBJ2-7
d_call: TRBD2
clone_size: NA
v_call: TRBV11-2
cdr3_aa: CASSSFWREGYEQYF
cdr3_nt: TGTGCCAGCAGCTCCTTCTGGCGGGAGGGATACGAGCAGTACTTC

j_call: TRBJ2-7
d_call: TRBD1
clone_size: once
v_call: TRBV5-6
cdr3_aa: CASSILTTGGKEQYF
cdr3_nt: TGTGCCAGCAGCATTCTTACGACAGGGGGTAAAGAGCAGTACTTC

j_call: TRBJ1-3
d_call: NA
clone_size: once
v_call: TRBV9
cdr3_aa: CASSVTMAGNTIYF
cdr3_nt: TGTGCCAGCAGCGTAACTATGGCTGGAAACACCATATATTTT

j_call: TRBJ1-3
d_call: NA
clone_size: NA
v_call: TRBV19
cdr3_aa: CASSITGFGNTIYF
cdr3_nt: TGTGCCAGTAGTATCACAGGGTTCGGAAACACCATATATTTT